This entry describes one TCR beta chain. This clone was seen a handful of times. No antigen is known for it. One base away there is no much larger clone; base qualities are not given. The sample comes from a study of CD8+ T cells in alopecia areata listed by TCRdb under 2018. Concerning the study at large: Treated patients were enrolled in an open-label pilot trial of oral tofacitinib, 5 to 10 mg twice daily, for moderate-to-severe alopecia areata. Clonality in the scalp was compared among normal scalp (n=4), patchy alopecia areata scalp (n=8), and alopecia totalis/universalis scalp (n=8). High-throughput TCRbeta sequencing was used to examine T cell clonal expansion in alopecia areata in both the C3H/HeJ mouse model and human patients. Human TCRbeta sequencing covered scalp tissue and sorted CD4+ and CD8+ peripheral blood T cells from patchy and totalis/universalis alopecia areata patients and healthy controls. Biopsies were taken from tofacitinib-treated patients at baseline and at 4 and 24 weeks of treatment, and a later scalp biopsy was taken in several of the tofacitinib-treated patients. Tofacitinib was given for 6 to 18 months, followed by 6 months of follow-up off drug to assess delayed response and recurrence. immunoSEQ multiplex PCR using 35 Vbeta forward primers and 13 Jbeta reverse primers was used to amplify TCRbeta CDR3 regions. RNA came from the PAXgene miRNA kit for fixed scalp, the miRNeasy kit for PBMCs, and the RNeasy kit for mouse skin.

The method was the immunoSEQ multiplex PCR assay. For TCR sequencing, RNA was extracted from every sample and reverse transcribed into cDNA to serve as template. SuperScript III was used to make first-strand cDNA, primed with a 2:1 mix of oligo-dT and random hexamers. Amplification bias was assessed with a synthetic immune receptor repertoire, and residual bias was removed computationally. The authors' pipeline ran thus. Raw reads were preprocessed to remove errors, and CDR3 was defined according to IMGT conventions as the region from the conserved cysteine to phenylalanine. Clonality was computed as 1 minus the Shannon entropy, with the entropy normalized by log2 of the number of productive unique TCRs. Whether each scalp clone was CD4 or CD8 was inferred by checking scalp TCRbeta sequences against the CD4 and CD8 repertoires from sorted blood. The immuneACCESS repertoire file appears here via TCRdb, limited to in-frame rearrangements. These files lack a portion of the clones; in checked studies, under half of the deficit traces to unresolved V genes, and the cause of the others is not known. The DNA was the basis for D and trimming; V, J and clone size are from that table. In this sample the table shows about 10,000 clones, roughly three fifths of which occur a single time. The ten largest clones represent about 7.3% of the sample.

Read against the paper, the sample's time point label means: baseline before oral tofacitinib. Lesional scalp punch biopsies and peripheral blood were collected from alopecia areata patients. Human scalp biopsies were fixed immediately in PAXgene tissue containers. Overall study results and their limits: Compared with normal scalp, lesional scalp, particularly in alopecia totalis/universalis, had higher clonality and more expanded CD8+ clones, which suggests antigenic drive. Unlike mouse skin, which is dominated by gammadelta T cells, normal human skin has resident alphabeta T cells that are also sequenced, and this complicates analysis of the scalp TCR repertoire. Shared TCR sequences between patients were less evident than in mice, which may be partly attributable to HLA diversity in the patient population.

The cysteine opens and the phenylalanine closes a CDR3 of 16 amino acids. Only the CDR3 region is kept as DNA, spanning 48 bases read in frame from base 1. Reading the germline V gene gives CDR1 KGHSH and CDR2 LQKENI. The V and J ends are trimmed by 2 bases and 0 bases, leaving 11 bases between them. The sample in question was skin, obtained at week 0. This receptor chain uses TRBV18 and TRBJ1-3, with the D gene not clear enough to name. The receptor was derived from a human donor with alopecia areata. The CDR3 corresponds to CASSPAGSRSGNTIYF. The base sequence is TGTGCCAGCTCACCAGCTGGCAGCCGCTCTGGAAACACCATATATTTT.